This section outlines one TCR beta chain sequence together with its context. Sequenced by immunoSEQ multiplex PCR; TCRdb stores in-frame clones only, minus some. The sample lists around 60,000 clones, about 90% occurring once. The data originate from a study of T cell changes during pregnancy in multiple sclerosis. V lost 1 base and J 2 bases, leaving 14 bases between the germline ends. The CDR3 extends over 16 amino acids. CDR1 and CDR2 from the germline V gene are SGHTA and FQGTGA. J is TRBJ2-5 and V is TRBV7-3, with D possibly TRBD1 on 6 matching bases. The source material was peripheral blood, sampled in the second trimester of pregnancy. This TCR derives from a female donor in good health, enrolled as a control in a pregnancy study. For the CDR3, the DNA is TGTGCCAGCAGCTTAAGGGGGCTCTCCCGACAAGAGACCCAGTACTTC. Protein: CASSLRGLSRQETQYF.